This T cell receptor beta chain stems from a study of blood T cell repertoires in COVID-19. Whole-study context: Italy, Spain and the United States were the sources of the convalescent and acute COVID-19 samples. Sample material is recorded as cDNA or gDNA derived from T cells, B-cell-depleted T cells, or PBMCs.

The germline CDR1 and CDR2 sequences are MGHDK and SYGVNS. The CDR3 runs to 16 residues. Unmatched junction bases numbered 10, after V lost 2 bases and J lost 8 bases. Authors' methods: Amplification of reference gene primers was used by the study to estimate nucleated cell counts. Generated by immunoSEQ multiplex PCR, the TCRdb table keeps only in-frame clones and is missing some. The DNA was the basis for D and trimming; V, J and clone size are from that table. The table has under 250,000 clones, around 88% seen once. Sequenced: peripheral blood. The clonotype comes from a woman aged 30 to 39 with COVID-19, enrolled during active disease. The chain combines TRBV25-1 with TRBJ1-5, with 9 bases that match TRBD1. DNA of the CDR3: TGTGCCAGCAGTGAAGACTTTGGGACAGGGACGGAGCCCCAGCATTTT. As protein: CASSEDFGTGTEPQHF.